The source of this TCR beta chain is a study of CD8 T cells in ankylosing spondylitis. This clonotype was detected many times. Its cognate antigen is unknown. General study points: Within ankylosing spondylitis blood, a TCR beta motif made up of seven to nine highly homologous variants appeared to be characteristic. Significantly higher representation of disease-linked clones was reported for matched ankylosing spondylitis synovial fluid.

V lost 6 bases and J lost 1, with 12 bases in between. The length of the CDR3 is 14 residues. TCRdb passed the 5' RACE reads through MiXCR, listing each CDR3 protein once. Of about 330,000 distinct CDR3 sequences in the sample, 7% to 9% were seen once. The TCR was taken from a male donor with ankylosing spondylitis. The V gene is TRBV12-3 or TRBV12-4, the J gene TRBJ1-1; perhaps TRBD1 as D (5 bases). Sequencing was done on a sample of blood, either unsorted or a sorted T cell fraction (not recorded which). This chain's CDR3 is CASRAGRPNTEAFF. In nucleotides, the CDR3 is TGTGCCAGCAGGGCAGGGCGGCCGAACACTGAAGCTTTCTTT.